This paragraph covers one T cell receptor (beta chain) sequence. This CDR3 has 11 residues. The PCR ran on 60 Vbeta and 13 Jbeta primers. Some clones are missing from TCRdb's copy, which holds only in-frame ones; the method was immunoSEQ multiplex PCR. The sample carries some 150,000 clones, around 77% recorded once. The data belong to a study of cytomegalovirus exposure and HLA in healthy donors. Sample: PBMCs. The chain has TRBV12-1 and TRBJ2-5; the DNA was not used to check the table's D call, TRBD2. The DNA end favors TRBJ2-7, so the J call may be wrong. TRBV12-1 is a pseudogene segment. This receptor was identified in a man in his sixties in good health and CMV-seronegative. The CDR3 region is CASSLEYEQYF. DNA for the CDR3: TGTGCCAGCAGCCTAGAATACGAGCAGTACTTC.